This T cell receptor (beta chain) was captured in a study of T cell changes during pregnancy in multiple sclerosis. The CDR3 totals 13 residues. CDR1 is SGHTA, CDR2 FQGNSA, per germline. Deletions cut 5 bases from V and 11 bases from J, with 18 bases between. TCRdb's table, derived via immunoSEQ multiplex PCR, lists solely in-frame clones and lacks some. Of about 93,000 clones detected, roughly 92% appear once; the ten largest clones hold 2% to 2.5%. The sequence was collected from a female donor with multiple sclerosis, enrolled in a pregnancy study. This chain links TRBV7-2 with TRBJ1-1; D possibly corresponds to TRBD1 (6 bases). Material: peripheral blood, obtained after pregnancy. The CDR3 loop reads CASSLHPGGGAFF. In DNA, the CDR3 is TGTGCCAGCAGCCTACATCCGGGGGGGGGCGCTTTCTTT. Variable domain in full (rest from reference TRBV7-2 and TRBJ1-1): GAGVSQSPSNKVTEKGKDVELRCDPISGHTALYWYRQSLGQGLEFLIYFQGNSAPDKSGLPSDRFSAERTGGSVSTLTIQRTQQEDSAVYLCASSLHPGGGAFFGQGTRLTVV.